These T cell receptor beta chains were read from a single sample in a study of cytotoxic CD8 clonotypes in ibrutinib-treated CLL. The repertoire was sequenced with immunoSEQ multiplex PCR; TCRdb's copy has only in-frame clones and lacks some. This table has 65,000 to 90,000 clones, less than 85% appearing once. The sequencing here drew on PBMCs, taken after 24 months of ibrutinib treatment. The receptors here all came from a human donor with chronic lymphocytic leukemia. Both conserved end residues are part of each CDR3. A D gene is named only where the DNA matches it firmly. Only part of the rows carry a size: once, few, many, or a class if the clone is expanded.

V	J	D	size	DNA	CDR3
TRBV18	TRBJ2-7	TRBD2	.	TGTGCCAGCTCACCGGGACTAGCCGGAGGCCGTAGCTCCTACGAGCAGTACTTC	CASSPGLAGGRSSYEQYF
TRBV7-3	TRBJ1-4	.	.	TGTGCCAGCAGCTTAAGGACGGATAATGAAAAACTGTTTTTT	CASSLRTDNEKLFF
TRBV6-5	TRBJ2-7	TRBD2	.	TGTGCCAGCAGTTACTCGGGGACTAGCGAGACCTACGAGCAGTACTTC	CASSYSGTSETYEQYF
TRBV27	TRBJ2-3	.	.	TGTGCCAGCTCAAGAGTCCAGGCCCAGGGTACGCAGTATTTT	CASSRVQAQGTQYF
TRBV6-1	TRBJ1-4	.	few	TGTGCCACCTCCACCAGGACGGGCAATGAAAAACTGTTTTTT	CATSTRTGNEKLFF
TRBV18	TRBJ2-3	TRBD2	.	TGTGCCAGCTCACCTTCGCGACTAGCGGGCACAGATACGCAGTATTTT	CASSPSRLAGTDTQYF
TRBV29-1	TRBJ1-3	.	few	TGCAGCGTTGAACCCACAAAGGGCGGAAACACCATATATTTT	CSVEPTKGGNTIYF
TRBV7-9	TRBJ2-5	.	.	TGTGCCAGCAGCCGAGGGTTTGCGGAGACCCAGTACTTC	CASSRGFAETQYF
TRBV18	TRBJ2-7	.	.	TGTGCCAGCTCACCACGGACAGCCGCTTTGCACGAGCAGTACTTC	CASSPRTAALHEQYF
TRBV7-2	TRBJ2-5	.	.	TGTGCCAGCAGCTTAGGGGGGAGGGAGACCCAGTACTTC	CASSLGGRETQYF
TRBV6-5	TRBJ2-7	TRBD1	.	TGTGCCAGCAGTCGAGACAGGGGGCGTGACTACGAGCAGTACTTC	CASSRDRGRDYEQYF
TRBV18	TRBJ2-5	TRBD2	.	TGTGCCAGCTCGTCAATCTTAGCGGGAGATTTGGAGACCCAGTACTTC	CASSSILAGDLETQYF
TRBV4-2	TRBJ2-3	.	.	TGTGCCAGCAGCCAACATACTAGCCCTCAAGGGGATACGCAGTATTTT	CASSQHTSPQGDTQYF
TRBV2	TRBJ2-7	.	.	TGTGCCAGCAGTGAAAACCAAAACGAGCAGTACTTC	CASSENQNEQYF
TRBV19	TRBJ1-5	TRBD1	.	TGTGCCAGTACCATACGACAGGGTAATCAGCCCCAGCATTTT	CASTIRQGNQPQHF
TRBV4-1	TRBJ2-1	.	once	TGCGCCAGCAGCCAAGAACTTTACAATGAGCAGTTCTTC	CASSQELYNEQFF
TRBV27	TRBJ1-4	.	.	TGTGCCAGCAGTTTCAGTGGGGGGGATGAAAAACTGTTTTTT	CASSFSGGDEKLFF
TRBV2	TRBJ2-3	.	once	TGTGCCAGCAGTGAACTGGCAGATACGCAGTATTTT	CASSELADTQYF
TRBV29-1	TRBJ2-2	TRBD2	.	TGCAGCGTGACAAAAGGACTAGCGGGAAGTTCCGGGGAGCTGTTTTTT	CSVTKGLAGSSGELFF
TRBV7-2	TRBJ2-3	TRBD2	.	TGTGCCAGCAGCTGGCGGGGAGCGGGATCCACAGATACGCAGTATTTT	CASSWRGAGSTDTQYF
TRBV6-1	TRBJ2-1	TRBD1	.	TGTGCCAGTACCGGGACAGTCAATGAGCAGTTCTTC	CASTGTVNEQFF
TRBV2	TRBJ2-3	TRBD2	.	TGTGCCAGCAGTGCCGGGACTAGCGGGAGGGCCAAAGATACGCAGTATTTT	CASSAGTSGRAKDTQYF
TRBV5-1	TRBJ2-2	TRBD1	.	TGCGCCAGCAGCTTGGGGGACAGCCTCACCGGGGAGCTGTTTTTT	CASSLGDSLTGELFF
TRBV2	TRBJ1-2	.	.	TGTGCCAGCAGCGGCGAAGGTGGGGGTCCTGCCTATGGCTACACCTTC	CASSGEGGGPAYGYTF
TRBV18	TRBJ2-7	.	.	TGTGCCAGCTCCACCGGGCTGAACGAGCAGTACTTC	CASSTGLNEQYF
TRBV27	TRBJ2-7	.	.	TGTGCCAGCAGTTTTATAAGCTCCTACGAGCAGTACTTC	CASSFISSYEQYF
TRBV30	TRBJ2-7	TRBD2	.	TGTGCCTGGAGTGTGGGACTAACCTACGAGCAGTACTTC	CAWSVGLTYEQYF
TRBV7-8	TRBJ1-5	.	.	TGTGCCAGCAGCCCCCTGCTGGGGGAAGTTAGCAATCAGCCCCAGCATTTT	CASSPLLGEVSNQPQHF
TRBV7-6	TRBJ2-7	TRBD1	.	TGTGCCAGCAGCCCGACGACAGGGGGCCACTACGAGCAGTACTTC	CASSPTTGGHYEQYF
TRBV7-3	TRBJ2-1	TRBD2	.	TGTGCCAGCGGACCGGGAGGAGTTGGTGAGCAGTTCTTC	CASGPGGVGEQFF
TRBV18	TRBJ2-1	.	.	TGTGCCAGCTCACCAATGTCAGCGGGCCGGTACAATGAGCAGTTCTTC	CASSPMSAGRYNEQFF
TRBV20-1	TRBJ2-2	.	.	TGCAGCCCCCTCGAGCTGTTTTTT	CSPLELFF
TRBV2	TRBJ2-2	TRBD2	.	TGTGCCAGCAGTGGACTAGCGGGAGGGCCGAACACCGGGGAGCTGTTTTTT	CASSGLAGGPNTGELFF